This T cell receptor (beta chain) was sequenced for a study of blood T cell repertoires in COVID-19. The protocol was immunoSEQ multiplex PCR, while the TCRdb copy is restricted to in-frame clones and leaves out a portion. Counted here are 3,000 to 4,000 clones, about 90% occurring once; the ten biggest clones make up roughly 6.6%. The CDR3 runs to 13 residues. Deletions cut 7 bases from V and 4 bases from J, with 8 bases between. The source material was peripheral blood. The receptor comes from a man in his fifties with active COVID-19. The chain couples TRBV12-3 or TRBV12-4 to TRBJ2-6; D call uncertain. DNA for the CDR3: TGTGCCAGCACCATTCCCGGGGCCAACGTCCTGACTTTC. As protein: CASTIPGANVLTF.